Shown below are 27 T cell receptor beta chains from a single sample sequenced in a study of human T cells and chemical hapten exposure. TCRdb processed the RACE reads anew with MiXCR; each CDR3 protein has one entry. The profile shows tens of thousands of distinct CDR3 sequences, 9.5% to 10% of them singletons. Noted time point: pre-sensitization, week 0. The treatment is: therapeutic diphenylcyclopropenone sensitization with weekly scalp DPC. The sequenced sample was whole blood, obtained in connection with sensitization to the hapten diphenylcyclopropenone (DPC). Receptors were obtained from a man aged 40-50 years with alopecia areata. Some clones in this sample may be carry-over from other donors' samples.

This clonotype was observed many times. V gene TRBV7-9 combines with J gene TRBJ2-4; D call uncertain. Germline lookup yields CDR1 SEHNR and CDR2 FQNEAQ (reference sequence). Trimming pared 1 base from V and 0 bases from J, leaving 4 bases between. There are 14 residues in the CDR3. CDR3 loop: CASSLDLAKNIQYF. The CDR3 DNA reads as TGTGCCAGCAGCTTAGACTTAGCCAAAAACATTCAGTACTTC.

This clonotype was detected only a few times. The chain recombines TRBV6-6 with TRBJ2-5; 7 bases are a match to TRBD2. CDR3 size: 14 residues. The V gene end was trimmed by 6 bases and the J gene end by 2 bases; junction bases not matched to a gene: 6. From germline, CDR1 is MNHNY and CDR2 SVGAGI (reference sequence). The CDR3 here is CASRAGALQETQYF. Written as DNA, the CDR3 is TGTGCCAGCAGGGCGGGAGCTCTGCAAGAGACCCAGTACTTC.

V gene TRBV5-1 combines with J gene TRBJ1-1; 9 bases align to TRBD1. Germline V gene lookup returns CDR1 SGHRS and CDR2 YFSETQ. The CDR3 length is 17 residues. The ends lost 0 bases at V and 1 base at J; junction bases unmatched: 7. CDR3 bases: TGCGCCAGCAGCTTGGTGTCTTGGGGACAGGGGAACACTGAAGCTTTCTTT. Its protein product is CASSLVSWGQGNTEAFF.

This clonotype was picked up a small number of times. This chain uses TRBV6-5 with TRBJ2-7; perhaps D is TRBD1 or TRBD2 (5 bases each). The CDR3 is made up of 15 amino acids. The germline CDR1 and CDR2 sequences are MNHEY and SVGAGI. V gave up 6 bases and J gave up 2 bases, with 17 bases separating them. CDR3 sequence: CASSLGRGPTYEQYF. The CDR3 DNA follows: TGTGCCAGCAGCCTCGGACGGGGACCCACCTACGAGCAGTACTTC.

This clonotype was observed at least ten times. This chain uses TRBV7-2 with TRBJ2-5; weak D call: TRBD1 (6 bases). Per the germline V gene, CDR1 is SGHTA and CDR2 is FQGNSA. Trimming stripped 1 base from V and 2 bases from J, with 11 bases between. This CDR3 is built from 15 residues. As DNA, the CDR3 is TGTGCCAGCAGCTTAGTAGACAGGAGTCAAGAGACCCAGTACTTC. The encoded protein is CASSLVDRSQETQYF.

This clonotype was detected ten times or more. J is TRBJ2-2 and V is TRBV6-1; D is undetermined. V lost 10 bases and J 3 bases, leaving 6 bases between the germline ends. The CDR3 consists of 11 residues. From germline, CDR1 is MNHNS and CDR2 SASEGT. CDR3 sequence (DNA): TGTGCCACACAGTACACCGGGGAGCTGTTTTTT. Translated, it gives CATQYTGELFF.

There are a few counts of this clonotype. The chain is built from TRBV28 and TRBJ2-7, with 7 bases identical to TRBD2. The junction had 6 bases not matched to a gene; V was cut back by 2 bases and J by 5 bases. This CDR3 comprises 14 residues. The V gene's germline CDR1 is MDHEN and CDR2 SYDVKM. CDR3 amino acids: CASSLGGSPHEQYF. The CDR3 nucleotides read TGTGCCAGCAGTTTAGGCGGGAGCCCCCACGAGCAGTACTTC.

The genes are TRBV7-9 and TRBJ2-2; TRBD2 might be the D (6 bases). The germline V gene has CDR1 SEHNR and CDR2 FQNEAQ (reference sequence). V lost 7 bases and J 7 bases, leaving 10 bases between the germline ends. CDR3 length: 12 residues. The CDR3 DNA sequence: TGTGCCAGCATCCACGGGAGCGGGGAGCTGTTTTTT. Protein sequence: CASIHGSGELFF. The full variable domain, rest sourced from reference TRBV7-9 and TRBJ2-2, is DTGVSQNPRHKITKRGQNVTFRCDPISEHNRLYWYRQTLGQGPEFLTYFQNEAQLEKSRLLSDRFSAERPKGSFSTLEIQRTEQGDSAMYLCASIHGSGELFFGEGSRLTVL.

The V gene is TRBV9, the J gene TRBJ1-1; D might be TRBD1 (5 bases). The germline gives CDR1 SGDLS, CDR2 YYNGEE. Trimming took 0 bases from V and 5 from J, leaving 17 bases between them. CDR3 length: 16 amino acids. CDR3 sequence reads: CASSVDYQSKGTEAFF. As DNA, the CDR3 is TGTGCCAGCAGCGTAGACTACCAGAGCAAGGGGACTGAAGCTTTCTTT.

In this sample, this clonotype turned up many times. The CDR3 coding sequence is TGTGCCCTGGGGTTGGGATTGGGACAGCGGTACTCTGGGGCCAACGTCCTGACTTTC. Protein: CALGLGLGQRYSGANVLTF. The chain is built from TRBV11-2 and TRBJ2-6; TRBD1 matches at 7 bases. CDR1 and CDR2 from the germline V gene are SGHAT and FQNNGV. After removal of 11 bases from V and 0 bases from J, the junction contained 19 bases not matched to a gene. The CDR3 is 19 residues long. The full variable domain, rest sourced from reference TRBV11-2 and TRBJ2-6, is EAGVAQSPRYKIIEKRQSVAFWCNPISGHATLYWYQQILGQGPKLLIQFQNNGVVDDSQLPKDRFSAERLKGVDSTLKIQPAKLEDSAVYLCALGLGLGQRYSGANVLTFGAGSRLTVL.

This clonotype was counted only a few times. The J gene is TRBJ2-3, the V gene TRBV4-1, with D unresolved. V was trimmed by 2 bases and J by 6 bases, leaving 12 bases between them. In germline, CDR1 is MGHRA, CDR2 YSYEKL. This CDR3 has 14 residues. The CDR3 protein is CASSQWISSDTQYF. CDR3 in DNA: TGCGCCAGCAGCCAATGGATAAGCTCCGATACGCAGTATTTT.

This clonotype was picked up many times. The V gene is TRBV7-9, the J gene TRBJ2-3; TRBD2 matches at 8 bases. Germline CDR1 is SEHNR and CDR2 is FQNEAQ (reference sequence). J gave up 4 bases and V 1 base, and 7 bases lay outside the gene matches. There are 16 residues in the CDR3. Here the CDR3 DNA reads TGTGCCAGCAGCTTAGATTTAACGGGAGGGGCAGATACGCAGTATTTT. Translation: CASSLDLTGGADTQYF.

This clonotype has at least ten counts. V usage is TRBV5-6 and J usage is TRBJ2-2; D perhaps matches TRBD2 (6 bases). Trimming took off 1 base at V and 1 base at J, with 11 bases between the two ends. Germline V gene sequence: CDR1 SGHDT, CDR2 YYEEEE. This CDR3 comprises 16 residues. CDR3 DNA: TGTGCCAGCAGCTTGTGGGGGAGGCGGAACACCGGGGAGCTGTTTTTT. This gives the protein CASSLWGRRNTGELFF.

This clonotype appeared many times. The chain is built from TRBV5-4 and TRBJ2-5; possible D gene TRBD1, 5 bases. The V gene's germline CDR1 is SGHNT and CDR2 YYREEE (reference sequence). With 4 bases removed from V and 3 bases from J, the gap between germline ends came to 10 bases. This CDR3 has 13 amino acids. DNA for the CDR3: TGTGCCAGCAGCAGGGGATGGGAAGAGACCCAGTACTTC. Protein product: CASSRGWEETQYF. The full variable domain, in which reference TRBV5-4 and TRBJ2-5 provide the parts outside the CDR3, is ETGVTQSPTHLIKTRGQQVTLRCSSQSGHNTVSWYQQALGQGPQFIFQYYREEENGRGNFPPRFSGLQFPNYSSELNVNALELDDSALYLCASSRGWEETQYFGPGTRLLVL.

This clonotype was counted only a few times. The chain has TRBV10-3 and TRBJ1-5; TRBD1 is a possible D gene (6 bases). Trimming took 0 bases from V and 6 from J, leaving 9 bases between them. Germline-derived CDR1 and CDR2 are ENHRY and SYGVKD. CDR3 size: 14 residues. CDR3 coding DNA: TGTGCCATCAGTGAGTCGTTGGGGGCTCAGCCCCAGCATTTT. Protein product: CAISESLGAQPQHF.

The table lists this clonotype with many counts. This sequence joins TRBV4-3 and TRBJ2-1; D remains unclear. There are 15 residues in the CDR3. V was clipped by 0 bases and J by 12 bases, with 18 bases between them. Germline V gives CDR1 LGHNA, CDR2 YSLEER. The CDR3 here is CASSQDTTAIRGQFF. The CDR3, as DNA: TGCGCCAGCAGCCAAGATACCACGGCTATTCGTGGGCAGTTCTTC.

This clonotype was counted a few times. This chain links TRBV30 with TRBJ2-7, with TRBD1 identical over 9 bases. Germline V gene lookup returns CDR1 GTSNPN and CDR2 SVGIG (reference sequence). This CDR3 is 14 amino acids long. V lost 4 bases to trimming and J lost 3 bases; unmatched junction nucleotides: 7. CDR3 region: CAWKGGTGYYEQYF. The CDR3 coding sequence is TGTGCCTGGAAGGGGGGGACAGGGTACTACGAGCAGTACTTC.

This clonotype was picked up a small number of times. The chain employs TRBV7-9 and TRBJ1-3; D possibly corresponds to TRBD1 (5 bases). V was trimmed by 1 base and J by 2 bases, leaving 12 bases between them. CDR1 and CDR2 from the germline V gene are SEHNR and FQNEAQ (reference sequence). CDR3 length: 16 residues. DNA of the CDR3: TGTGCCAGCAGCTTAGTTACGGGGACTACTGGAAACACCATATATTTT. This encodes CASSLVTGTTGNTIYF.

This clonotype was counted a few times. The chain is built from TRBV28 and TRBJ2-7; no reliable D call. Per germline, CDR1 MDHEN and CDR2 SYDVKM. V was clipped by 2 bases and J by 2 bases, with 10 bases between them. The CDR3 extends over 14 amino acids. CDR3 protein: CASSLAAATYEQYF. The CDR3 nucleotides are TGTGCCAGCAGTTTAGCGGCAGCCACCTACGAGCAGTACTTC.

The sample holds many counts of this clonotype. The CDR3 protein is CSVRGGSYNEQFF. The CDR3 coding sequence is TGCAGCGTCCGGGGGGGCTCCTACAATGAGCAGTTCTTC. This chain joins TRBV29-1 and TRBJ2-1; 8 positions agree with TRBD2. The CDR3 loop spans 13 amino acids. CDR1 and CDR2 from the germline V gene are SQVTM and ANQGSEA. V dropped 6 bases and J dropped 0; count of bases not matched to a gene: 1.

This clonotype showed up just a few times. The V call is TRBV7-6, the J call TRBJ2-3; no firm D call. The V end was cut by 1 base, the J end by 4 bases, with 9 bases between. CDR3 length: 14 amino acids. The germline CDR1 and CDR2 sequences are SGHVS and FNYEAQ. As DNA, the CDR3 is TGTGCCAGCAGCTTAGAACGGTCCGCAGATACGCAGTATTTT. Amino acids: CASSLERSADTQYF.

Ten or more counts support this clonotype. The CDR3 sequence: CASSLVGSARDEQFF. In DNA form, the CDR3 reads TGTGCCAGCAGCTTAGTGGGCAGTGCGAGGGATGAGCAGTTCTTC. The chain employs TRBV7-9 and TRBJ2-1; D perhaps matches TRBD2 (5 bases). Trimming pared 1 base from V and 8 bases from J, leaving 15 bases between. CDR1 is SEHNR and CDR2 is FQNEAQ in the germline V gene (reference sequence). The CDR3 length is 15 residues.

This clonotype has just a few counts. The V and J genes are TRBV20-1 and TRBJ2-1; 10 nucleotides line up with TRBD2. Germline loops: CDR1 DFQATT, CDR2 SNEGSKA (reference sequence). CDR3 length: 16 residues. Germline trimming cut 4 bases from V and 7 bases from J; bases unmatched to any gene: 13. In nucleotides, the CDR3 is TGCAGTGCTAAGAGCTACCTAGCGGGAGAGGGTAATGAGCAGTTCTTC. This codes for CSAKSYLAGEGNEQFF.

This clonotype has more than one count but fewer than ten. CDR3 DNA: TGTGCCAGCAGTCTTCCCCCTCGGACAGGGAGGAACACTGAAGCTTTCTTT. The encoded protein is CASSLPPRTGRNTEAFF. The rearrangement links TRBV12-3 or TRBV12-4 to TRBJ1-1; 8 bases align to TRBD1. The CDR3 runs to 17 residues. After removal of 5 bases from V and 1 base from J, the junction contained 12 bases not matched to a gene.

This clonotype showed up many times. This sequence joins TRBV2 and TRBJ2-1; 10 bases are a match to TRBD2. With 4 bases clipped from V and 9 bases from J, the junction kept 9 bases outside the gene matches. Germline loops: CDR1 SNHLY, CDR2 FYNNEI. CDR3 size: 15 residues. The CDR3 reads CASSVASGRSGEQFF. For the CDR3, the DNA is TGTGCCAGCAGTGTGGCTAGCGGGAGATCTGGTGAGCAGTTCTTC.

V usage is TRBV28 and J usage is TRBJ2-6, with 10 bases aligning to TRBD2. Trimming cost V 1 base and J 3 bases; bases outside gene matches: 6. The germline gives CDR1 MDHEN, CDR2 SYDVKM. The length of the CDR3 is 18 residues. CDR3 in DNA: TGTGCCAGCAGTTTATCCAGCGGGAGGGCCCGTGGGGCCAACGTCCTGACTTTC. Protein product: CASSLSSGRARGANVLTF.

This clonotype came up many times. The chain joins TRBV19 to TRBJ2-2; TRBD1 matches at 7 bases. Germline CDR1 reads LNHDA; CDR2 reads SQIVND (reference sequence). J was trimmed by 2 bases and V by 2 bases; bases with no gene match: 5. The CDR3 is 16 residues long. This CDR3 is CASSIPTGSNTGELFF. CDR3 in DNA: TGTGCCAGTAGTATACCGACAGGGTCTAACACCGGGGAGCTGTTTTTT. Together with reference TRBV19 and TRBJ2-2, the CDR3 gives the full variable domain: DGGITQSPKYLFRKEGQNVTLSCEQNLNHDAMYWYRQDPGQGLRLIYYSQIVNDFQKGDIAEGYSVSREKKESFPLTVTSAQKNPTAFYLCASSIPTGSNTGELFFGEGSRLTVL.